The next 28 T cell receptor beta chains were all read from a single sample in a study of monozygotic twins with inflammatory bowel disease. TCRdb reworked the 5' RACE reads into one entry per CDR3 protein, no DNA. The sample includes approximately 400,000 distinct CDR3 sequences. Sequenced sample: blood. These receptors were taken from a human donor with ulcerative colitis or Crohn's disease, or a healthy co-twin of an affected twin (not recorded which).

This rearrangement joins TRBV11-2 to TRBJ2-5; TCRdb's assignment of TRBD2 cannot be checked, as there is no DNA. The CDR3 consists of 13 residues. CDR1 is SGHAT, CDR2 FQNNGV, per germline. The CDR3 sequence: CASSWAPQETQYF. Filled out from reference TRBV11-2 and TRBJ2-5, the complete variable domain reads EAGVAQSPRYKIIEKRQSVAFWCNPISGHATLYWYQQILGQGPKLLIQFQNNGVVDDSQLPKDRFSAERLKGVDSTLKIQPAKLEDSAVYLCASSWAPQETQYFGPGTRLLVL.

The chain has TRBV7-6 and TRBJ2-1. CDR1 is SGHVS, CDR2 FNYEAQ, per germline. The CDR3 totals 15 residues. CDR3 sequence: CASSLGQPTYNEQFF.

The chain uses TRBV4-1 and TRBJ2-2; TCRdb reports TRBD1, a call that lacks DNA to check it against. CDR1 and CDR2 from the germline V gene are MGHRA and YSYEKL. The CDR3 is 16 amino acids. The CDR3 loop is CASSQEGAVDTGELFF.

The CDR3 region is CASSFRDGNTEAFF. The chain combines TRBV7-3 with TRBJ1-1; TCRdb selects TRBD1, and the lack of DNA leaves this call unchecked. CDR3 length: 14 amino acids. Germline V gene sequence: CDR1 SGHTA, CDR2 FQGTGA.

This CDR3 reads CSARDLGAGSTDTQYF. This chain links TRBV20-1 with TRBJ2-3; TCRdb's assignment of TRBD2 cannot be checked, as there is no DNA. Germline V CDR1 and CDR2: DFQATT, SNEGSKA (reference sequence). The CDR3 totals 16 residues.

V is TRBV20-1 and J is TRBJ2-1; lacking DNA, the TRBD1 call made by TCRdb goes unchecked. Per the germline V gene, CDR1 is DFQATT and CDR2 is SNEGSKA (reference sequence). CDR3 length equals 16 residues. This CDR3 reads CSARDMGRSDSNEQFF.

The CDR3 sequence is CSVHRERRRTNEKLFF. The chain has TRBV29-1 and TRBJ1-4; with no DNA, the TCRdb D assignment of TRBD1 cannot be verified. The germline gives CDR1 SQVTM, CDR2 ANQGSEA. The CDR3 covers 16 residues.

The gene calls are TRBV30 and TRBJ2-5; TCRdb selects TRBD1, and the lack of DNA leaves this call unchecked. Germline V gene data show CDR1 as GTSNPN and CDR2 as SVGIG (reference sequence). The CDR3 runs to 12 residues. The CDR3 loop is CAWTPLQETQYF.

CDR3 sequence reads: CAISGGAYEQYF. This sequence joins TRBV10-3 and TRBJ2-7; TCRdb's D gene call, TRBD1, goes unchecked for lack of DNA. The CDR3 runs to 12 residues. CDR1 ENHRY and CDR2 SYGVKD come from the germline V gene.

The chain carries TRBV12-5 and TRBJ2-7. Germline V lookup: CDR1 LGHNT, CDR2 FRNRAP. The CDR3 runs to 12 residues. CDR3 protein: CASGFSSYEQYF.

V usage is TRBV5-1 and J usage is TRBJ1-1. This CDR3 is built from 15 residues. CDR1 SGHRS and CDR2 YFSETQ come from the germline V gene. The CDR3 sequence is CASSPERPTNTEAFF.

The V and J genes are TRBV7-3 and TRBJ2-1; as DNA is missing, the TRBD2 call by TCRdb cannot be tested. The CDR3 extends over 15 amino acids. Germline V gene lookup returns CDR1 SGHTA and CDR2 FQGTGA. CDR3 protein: CASSLGGSEYNEQFF.

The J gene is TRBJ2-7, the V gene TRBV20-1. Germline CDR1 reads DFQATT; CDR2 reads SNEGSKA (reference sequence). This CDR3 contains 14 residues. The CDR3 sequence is CSARVVFGSYEQYF.

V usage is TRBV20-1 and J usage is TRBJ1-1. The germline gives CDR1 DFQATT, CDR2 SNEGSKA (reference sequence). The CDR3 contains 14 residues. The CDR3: CSADRSVGSTEAFF.

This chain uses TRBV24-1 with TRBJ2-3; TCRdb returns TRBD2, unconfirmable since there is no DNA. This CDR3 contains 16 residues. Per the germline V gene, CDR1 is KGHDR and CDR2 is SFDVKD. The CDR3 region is CATSDPGGPSGDTQYF.

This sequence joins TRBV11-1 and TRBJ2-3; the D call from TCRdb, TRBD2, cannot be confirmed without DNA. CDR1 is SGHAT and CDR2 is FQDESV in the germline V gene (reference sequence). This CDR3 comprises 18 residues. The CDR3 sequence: CASSSGTHPILNTDTQYF. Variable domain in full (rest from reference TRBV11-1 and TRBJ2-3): EAEVAQSPRYKITEKSQAVAFWCDPISGHATLYWYRQILGQGPELLVQFQDESVVDDSQLPKDRFSAERLKGVDSTLKIQPAELGDSAMYLCASSSGTHPILNTDTQYFGPGTRLTVL.

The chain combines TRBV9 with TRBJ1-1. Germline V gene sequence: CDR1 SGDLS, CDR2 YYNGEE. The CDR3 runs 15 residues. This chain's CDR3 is CASSVYSGLNTEAFF.

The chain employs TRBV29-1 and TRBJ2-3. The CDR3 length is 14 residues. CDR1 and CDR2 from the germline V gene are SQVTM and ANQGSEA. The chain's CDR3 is CSVDDRRYTDTQYF.

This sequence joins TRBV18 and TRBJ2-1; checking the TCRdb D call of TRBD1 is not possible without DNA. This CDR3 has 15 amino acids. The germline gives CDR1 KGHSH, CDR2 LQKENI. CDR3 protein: CASSPPDRGGNEQFF.

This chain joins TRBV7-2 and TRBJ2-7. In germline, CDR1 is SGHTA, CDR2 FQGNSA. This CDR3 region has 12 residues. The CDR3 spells CASSEGPYEQYF.

CDR3 amino acids: CAWSRLAGGRDTQYF. The chain combines TRBV30 with TRBJ2-3; TCRdb selects TRBD2, and the lack of DNA leaves this call unchecked. Germline V gene sequence: CDR1 GTSNPN, CDR2 SVGIG (reference sequence). This CDR3 comprises 15 residues.

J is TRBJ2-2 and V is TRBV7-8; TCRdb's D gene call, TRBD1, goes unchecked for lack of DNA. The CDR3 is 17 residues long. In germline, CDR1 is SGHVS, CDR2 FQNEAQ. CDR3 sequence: CASSPEPAGDLTGELFF.

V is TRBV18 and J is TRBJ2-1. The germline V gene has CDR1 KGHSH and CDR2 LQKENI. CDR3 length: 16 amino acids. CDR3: CASSPLLGGPYNEQFF.

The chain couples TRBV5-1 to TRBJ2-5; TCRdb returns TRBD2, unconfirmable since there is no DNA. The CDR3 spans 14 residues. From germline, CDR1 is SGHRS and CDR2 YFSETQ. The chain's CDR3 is CASSSTSPQETQYF.

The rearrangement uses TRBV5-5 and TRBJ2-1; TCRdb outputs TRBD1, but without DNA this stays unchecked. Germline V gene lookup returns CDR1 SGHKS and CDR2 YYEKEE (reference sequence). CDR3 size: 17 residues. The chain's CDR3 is CASSGDYRGLSPNEQFF.

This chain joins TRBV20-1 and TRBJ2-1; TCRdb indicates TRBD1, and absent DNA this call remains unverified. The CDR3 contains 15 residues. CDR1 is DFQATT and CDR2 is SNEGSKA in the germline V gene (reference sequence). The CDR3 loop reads CSAKGQGDTYNEQFF.

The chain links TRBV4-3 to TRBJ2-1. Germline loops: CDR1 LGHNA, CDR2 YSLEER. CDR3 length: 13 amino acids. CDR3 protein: CASSQDADNEQFF.

Here the CDR3 reads CATQGARGYTF. This chain connects TRBV6-1 to TRBJ1-2; the D call from TCRdb, TRBD1, cannot be confirmed without DNA. The CDR3 totals 11 residues. CDR1 and CDR2 from the germline V gene are MNHNS and SASEGT.